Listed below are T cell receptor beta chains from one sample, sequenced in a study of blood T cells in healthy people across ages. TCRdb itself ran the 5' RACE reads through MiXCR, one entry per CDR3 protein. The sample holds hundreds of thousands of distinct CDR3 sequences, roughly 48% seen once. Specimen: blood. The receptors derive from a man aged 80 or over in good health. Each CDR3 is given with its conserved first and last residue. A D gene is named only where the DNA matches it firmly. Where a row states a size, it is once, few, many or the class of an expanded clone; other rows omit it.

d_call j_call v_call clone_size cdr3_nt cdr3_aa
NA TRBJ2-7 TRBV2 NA TGTGCCACCTTAAGGACGGATCTCTACGAGCAGTACTTC CATLRTDLYEQYF
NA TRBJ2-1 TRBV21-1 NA TGTGCCAGCAGCAATAGGAGCGGGGTGGTCGATGAGCAGTTCTTC CASSNRSGVVDEQFF
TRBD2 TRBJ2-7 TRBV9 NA TGTGCCAGCAGCGGGGGGGCTAGCGGGAGCGACGAGCAGTACTTC CASSGGASGSDEQYF
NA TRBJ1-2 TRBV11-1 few TGTGCCAGCAGCTCCGCGGGGGGCGGCTATGGCTACACCTTC CASSSAGGGYGYTF
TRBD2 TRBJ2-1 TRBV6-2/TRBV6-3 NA TGTGCCAGCAGTTACCCAAGGCGGGGGGGCCTGGCTGCTAGGGAGCAGTTCTTC CASSYPRRGGLAAREQFF
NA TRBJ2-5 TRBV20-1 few TGCAGTGCCACGAGAGGGGCAGGGGCATCGGAGACCCAGTACTTC CSATRGAGASETQYF
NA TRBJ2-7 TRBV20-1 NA TGCAGTGCTAGAGCTAGCTCCTACGAGCAGTACTTC CSARASSYEQYF
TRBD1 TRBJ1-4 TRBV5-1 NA TGCGCCAGCAGCGAGAGGACAGGGGATGATGAAAAACTGTTTTTT CASSERTGDDEKLFF
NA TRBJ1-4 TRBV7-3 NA TGTGCCAGCAGCTTAACGGGTGGTACGAATGAAAAACTGTTTTTT CASSLTGGTNEKLFF
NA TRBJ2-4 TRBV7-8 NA TGTGCCAGCAGCTTGGCCCGGGCGGGGATCAAAAACATTCAGTACTTC CASSLARAGIKNIQYF
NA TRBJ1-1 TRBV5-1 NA TGCGCCAGCAGCTTGGACTGGGAGGATGAAGCTTTCTTT CASSLDWEDEAFF
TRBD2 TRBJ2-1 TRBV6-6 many TGTGCCAGCACCCAATCGACTAGCAGCTACAATGAGCAGTTCTTC CASTQSTSSYNEQFF
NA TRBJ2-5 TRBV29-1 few TGCAGAATCGGGGGTAATCCACAAGAGACCCAGTACTTC CRIGGNPQETQYF
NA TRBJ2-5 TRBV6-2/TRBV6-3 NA TGTGCCAGCACTCCCCGAGAGGGGGCGGGGGAAGAGACCCAGTACTTC CASTPREGAGEETQYF
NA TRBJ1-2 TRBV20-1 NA TGCAGTGTTGGGTTTGGCTACACCTTC CSVGFGYTF
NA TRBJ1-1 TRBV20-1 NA TGCAGTGCTAGAGATAGGGAGAACGGGAGGACAAACACTGAAGCTTTCTTT CSARDRENGRTNTEAFF
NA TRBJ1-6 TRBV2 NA TGTGCCAGCAGTCGACGGGGCGCGGATTCACCCCTCCACTTT CASSRRGADSPLHF
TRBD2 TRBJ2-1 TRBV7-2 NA TGTGCCAGGAGCCCGTGGACTAGCGGAAGCTCCTACAATGAGCAGTTCTTC CARSPWTSGSSYNEQFF
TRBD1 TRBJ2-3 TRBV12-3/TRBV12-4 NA TGTGCCAGCGGAAGACAGGGGGCGCTCGGCACAGATACGCAGTATTTT CASGRQGALGTDTQYF
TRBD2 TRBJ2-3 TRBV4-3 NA TGCGCCAGCAGCCAAGTACCTAGCGGGAGGGCCGAAGATACGCAGTATTTT CASSQVPSGRAEDTQYF
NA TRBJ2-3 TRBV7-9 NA TGTGCCAGCAGCCCTGACTGGCAGGCGCAGTATTTT CASSPDWQAQYF
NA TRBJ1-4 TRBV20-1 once TGCAGTGGGAGCCAGGGGGAAAAACTGTTTTTT CSGSQGEKLFF
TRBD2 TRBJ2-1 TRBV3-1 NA TGTGCCAGCAGCCAAGCTGCGGGAGAGGGTGAGCAGTTCTTC CASSQAAGEGEQFF
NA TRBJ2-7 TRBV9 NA TGTGCCAGCAGCCCAGTAGGTGGACTATCGGGGGACGAGCAGTACTTC CASSPVGGLSGDEQYF
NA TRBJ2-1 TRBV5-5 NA TGTGCCAGCAGCTTGGAATGGAGGGAACAATACAATGAGCAGTTCTTC CASSLEWREQYNEQFF
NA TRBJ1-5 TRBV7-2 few TGTGCCAGCAGCTTAACGGCAGCTAATCAGCCCCAGCATTTT CASSLTAANQPQHF
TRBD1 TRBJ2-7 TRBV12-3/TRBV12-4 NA TGTGCCAGCAGAATGCGAGGGGGCTCCTACAATGAGCAGTACTTC CASRMRGGSYNEQYF
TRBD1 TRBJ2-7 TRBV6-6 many TGTGCCAGCAGTTCCTACAAAGGGGGCTTCTACGAGCAGTACTTC CASSSYKGGFYEQYF
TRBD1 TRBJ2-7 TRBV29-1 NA TGCAGCGTAGGAGGACAGGGGGGCGAGCAGTACTTC CSVGGQGGEQYF
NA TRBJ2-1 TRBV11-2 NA TGTGCCAGCAGCTTAGAGCCCTACAATGAGCAGTTCTTC CASSLEPYNEQFF
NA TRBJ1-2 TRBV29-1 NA TGCAGCGTTCCTGGATCTGGTGGCTACACCTTC CSVPGSGGYTF
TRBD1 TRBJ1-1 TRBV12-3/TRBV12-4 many TGTGCCAGCACTAGACAGGGAGGGGGAAGTGAAGCTTTCTTT CASTRQGGGSEAFF
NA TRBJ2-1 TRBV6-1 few TGTGCCAGCAGTAGAATTGGGGATGAGCAGTTCTTC CASSRIGDEQFF
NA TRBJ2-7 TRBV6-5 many TGTGCCAGCAGGAACGGACGGGGCTCCTACGAGCAGTACTTC CASRNGRGSYEQYF
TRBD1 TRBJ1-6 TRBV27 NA TGTGCCAGCAGTTTTGTGACAGGGGCTTCACCCCTCCACTTT CASSFVTGASPLHF
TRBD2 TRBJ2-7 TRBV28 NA TGTGCCAGCAGTTTAGGGGGAGGGGACGGAGAGCAGTACTTC CASSLGGGDGEQYF
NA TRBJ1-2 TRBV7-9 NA TGTGCCAGCAGCTTAGAACAGCATCATGGCTACACCTTC CASSLEQHHGYTF
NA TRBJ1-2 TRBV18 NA TGTGCCAGCTCACCGGATACGAAGGGTTGGTCGGAAGGCTGCACCTTC CASSPDTKGWSEGCTF
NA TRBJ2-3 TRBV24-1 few TGTGCCACCAGTGATTTGGGCACAGATACGCAGTATTTT CATSDLGTDTQYF
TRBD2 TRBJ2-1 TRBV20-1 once TGCAGTGCTAGCAGTGCAGTACTAGCGACTTCCTACAATGAGCAGTTCTTC CSASSAVLATSYNEQFF
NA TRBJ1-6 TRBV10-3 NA TGTGCCATCAGTGAGTCCTATGGCAGTAATTCACCCCTCCACTTT CAISESYGSNSPLHF
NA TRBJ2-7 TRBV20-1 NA TGCAGTGCTAGAGATGCGAGGGGGGCGGACTACGAGCAGTACTTC CSARDARGADYEQYF
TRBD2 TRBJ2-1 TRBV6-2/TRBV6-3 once TGTGCCAGCAACGATCTCGGGACTAGCGGGGGTAATGAGCAGTTCTTC CASNDLGTSGGNEQFF
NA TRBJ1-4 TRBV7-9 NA TGTGCCAGCAGCCCCCGACAGACTAATGAAAAACTGTTTTTT CASSPRQTNEKLFF
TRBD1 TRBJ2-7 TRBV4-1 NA TGCGCCAGCAGCCAAGGATTTGGTGGGGACAGGTGGGACGAGCAGTACTTC CASSQGFGGDRWDEQYF
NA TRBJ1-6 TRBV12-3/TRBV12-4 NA TGTGCCAGCAGTTTTCGGGCAAGGGAAATTACCCAAAGCTCCTATAATTCACCCCTCCACTTT CASSFRAREITQSSYNSPLHF
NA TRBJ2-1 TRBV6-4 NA TGTGCCAGCAGTGACTCTAGCGGTTCCTACAATGAGCAGTTCTTC CASSDSSGSYNEQFF
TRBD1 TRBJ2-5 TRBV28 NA TGTGCCAGCAGTTTTGACAGGGGGCGCGAGGAGACCCAGTACTTC CASSFDRGREETQYF
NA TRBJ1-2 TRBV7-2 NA TGTGCCAGCAGCTTACTGGCCAGGGTGAATGGCTACACCTTC CASSLLARVNGYTF
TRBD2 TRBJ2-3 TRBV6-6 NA TGTGCCAGTTCCGCCCTAGCGGGGGACACGGATACGCGGTATTTT CASSALAGDTDTRYF
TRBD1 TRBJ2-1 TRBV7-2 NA TGTGCCAGCAGCCCACTGGGACAGGCCCACAATGAGCAGTTCTTC CASSPLGQAHNEQFF
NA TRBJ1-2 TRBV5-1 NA TGCGCCAGCAGTTCCCAGGGGCAGGAGTATGGCTACACCTTC CASSSQGQEYGYTF
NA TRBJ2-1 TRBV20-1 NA TGCAGTGCTAGAGTCCCACTCGATGGCGACAATGAGCAGTTCTTC CSARVPLDGDNEQFF